This TCR beta chain originates from a study of blood T cell repertoires in COVID-19. The CDR3 loop spans 14 amino acids. With 3 bases clipped from V and 4 bases from J, the junction kept 3 bases outside the gene matches. CDR1 is SGHNT, CDR2 YYREEE, per germline (reference sequence). Assay: immunoSEQ multiplex PCR; the TCRdb copy retains only in-frame clones and omits some. The sample records some 300,000 clones, roughly nine tenths being singletons. Sequenced material: peripheral blood. This TCR was sampled from a woman aged 25 to 39 with COVID-19, enrolled during active disease. The V and J genes are TRBV5-4 and TRBJ1-1, with 10 bases that match TRBD1. The CDR3 here is CASSSDRGVTEAFF. The CDR3 nucleotides are TGTGCCAGCAGCTCGGACAGGGGGGTCACTGAAGCTTTCTTT.